This is a list of T cell receptor beta chains from one sample in a study of control samples from healthy donors and cancer patients. Some clones are missing from TCRdb's copy, which holds only in-frame ones; the method was immunoSEQ multiplex PCR. This repertoire shows roughly 55,000 clones, 92% found once; its top ten account for 1.5% to 2%. The sequenced sample consisted of PBMCs. The receptors originated from a man aged 35 to 55 with colorectal cancer. Each CDR3 is given with its conserved first and last residue. The D gene is left open where the match is weak. Not all rows give a size; the values are once, few, many and, for expanded clones, a class.

size,J,V,D,CDR3,DNA
few,TRBJ2-7,TRBV18,-,CASSPETGLYEQYF,TGTGCCAGCTCACCAGAGACAGGTCTCTACGAGCAGTACTTC
-,TRBJ2-2,TRBV7-2,-,CASSLGIANTGELFF,TGTGCCAGCAGCTTAGGTATAGCGAACACCGGGGAGCTGTTTTTT
-,TRBJ2-5,TRBV7-8,TRBD1,CASSTSSTGVPETQYF,TGTGCCAGCAGCACCTCGTCCACAGGGGTGCCGGAGACCCAGTACTTC
-,TRBJ2-5,TRBV5-1,-,CASSLDPGAGETQYF,TGCGCCAGCAGCTTGGACCCGGGGGCCGGAGAGACCCAGTACTTC
-,TRBJ2-3,TRBV2,TRBD1,CASSGAGQASRYF,TGTGCCAGCAGCGGCGCCGGACAGGCTTCTAGGTATTTT
-,TRBJ2-1,TRBV4-2,-,CASSQAVVSSGFYNEQFF,TGTGCCAGCAGCCAAGCCGTAGTGTCCAGCGGGTTCTACAATGAGCAGTTCTTC
-,TRBJ1-3,TRBV5-6,-,CASSLGVVRSGNTISF,TGTGCCAGCAGCTTGGGGGTGGTCCGCTCTGGTAACACCATATCTTTT
-,TRBJ2-5,TRBV5-1,TRBD2,CASSVGTSGGKYF,TGCGCCAGCAGCGTTGGGACTAGCGGGGGGAAGTACTTC
once,TRBJ2-3,TRBV6-5,-,CASSPPGPYTDTQYF,TGTGCCAGCAGTCCTCCGGGACCCTACACAGATACGCAGTATTTT
-,TRBJ1-1,TRBV24-1,-,CATSDSERVGGAFF,TGTGCCACCAGTGATTCAGAAAGGGTCGGAGGAGCTTTCTTT
-,TRBJ1-5,TRBV25-1,-,CASSFGDQPQHF,TGTGCCAGCAGTTTCGGGGATCAGCCCCAGCATTTT
-,TRBJ2-1,TRBV5-1,-,CASSLMGNEQFF,TGCGCCAGCAGCTTGATGGGGAATGAGCAGTTCTTC
-,TRBJ1-3,TRBV11-2,-,CASSLAPAGSSGNTIYF,TGTGCCAGCAGCTTAGCCCCAGCAGGGAGCTCTGGAAACACCATATATTTT
-,TRBJ2-3,TRBV29-1,TRBD2,CSVVSRTSGVSTDTQYF,TGCAGCGTTGTATCCCGGACTAGCGGGGTTAGCACAGATACGCAGTATTTT
few,TRBJ1-5,TRBV30,-,CAWSGTNEGQPQHF,TGTGCCTGGAGCGGGACCAATGAGGGTCAGCCCCAGCATTTT
-,TRBJ2-2,TRBV4-1,-,CASSYQGMNTGELFF,TGCGCCAGCAGCTACCAGGGCATGAACACCGGGGAGCTGTTTTTT
-,TRBJ1-2,TRBV19,TRBD1,CASTQDRAYGYTF,TGTGCCAGTACCCAGGACAGGGCCTATGGCTACACCTTC
-,TRBJ1-6,TRBV12-3/TRBV12-4,-,CASSQDYSPLHF,TGTGCCAGCAGCCAAGATTATTCACCCCTCCACTTT
-,TRBJ2-5,TRBV11-3,-,CASSRERVILKETQYF,TGTGCCAGCAGCCGAGAGAGGGTCATTCTGAAAGAGACCCAGTACTTC
-,TRBJ2-5,TRBV20-1,-,CSAPKETQYF,TGCAGTGCCCCCAAGGAGACCCAGTACTTC
few,TRBJ2-7,TRBV6-5,-,CASSSGAQEQYF,TGTGCCAGCAGTTCAGGGGCGCAAGAGCAGTACTTC
-,TRBJ1-4,TRBV7-6,-,CASSLEMANPNEKLFF,TGTGCCAGCAGCTTAGAAATGGCGAATCCTAATGAAAAACTGTTTTTT
once,TRBJ1-2,TRBV6-1,TRBD1,CASSERRQGLGGYTF,TGTGCCAGCAGTGAACGACGACAGGGCCTAGGGGGCTACACCTTC
once,TRBJ1-6,TRBV4-3,-,CASSQAHGSYNSPLHF,TGCGCCAGCAGCCAAGCTCACGGCTCCTATAATTCACCCCTCCACTTT
-,TRBJ1-4,TRBV30,-,CAWSTLGEKLFF,TGTGCCTGGAGCACACTTGGGGAAAAACTGTTTTTT
few,TRBJ2-7,TRBV5-1,TRBD2,CASSKGLPAALYEQYF,TGCGCCAGCAGCAAGGGACTACCAGCGGCCCTTTACGAGCAGTACTTC
-,TRBJ2-2,TRBV19,-,CASSIGRGNTGELFF,TGTGCCAGTAGTATCGGAAGGGGAAACACCGGGGAGCTGTTTTTT
-,TRBJ2-1,TRBV4-3,TRBD1,CASNRVLMGQGAKNEQFF,TGCGCCAGCAACCGAGTCTTAATGGGACAGGGGGCTAAGAATGAGCAGTTCTTC
-,TRBJ2-3,TRBV29-1,-,CSVGPADTQYF,TGCAGCGTTGGTCCTGCAGATACGCAGTATTTT
once,TRBJ2-4,TRBV5-6,-,CASSLSGGRGKNIQYF,TGTGCCAGCAGCTTGTCTGGAGGCCGCGGGAAAAACATTCAGTACTTC
once,TRBJ2-3,TRBV19,TRBD1,CASRGGTGLYF,TGTGCCAGTAGAGGTGGGACAGGGTTGTATTTT
-,TRBJ2-7,TRBV30,-,CAWSRAGVYEQYF,TGTGCCTGGAGTAGGGCAGGGGTCTACGAGCAGTACTTC
-,TRBJ1-1,TRBV14,-,CASSPQGGRGVTEAFF,TGTGCCAGCAGCCCACAGGGCGGAAGGGGGGTTACTGAAGCTTTCTTT
once,TRBJ1-1,TRBV3-1/TRBV3-2,TRBD1,CASRKQGENTEAFF,TGTGCCAGCAGGAAACAGGGGGAGAACACTGAAGCTTTCTTT
-,TRBJ1-6,TRBV6-4,-,CASSEKETVTPLHF,TGTGCCAGCAGTGAAAAGGAAACGGTGACACCCCTCCACTTT
-,TRBJ2-7,TRBV7-3,TRBD2,CASSPWGLAGGGYEQYF,TGTGCCAGCAGCCCCTGGGGGCTAGCGGGGGGAGGCTACGAGCAGTACTTC
-,TRBJ1-4,TRBV4-2,-,CASSQDPGRGEKLFF,TGTGCCAGCAGCCAAGATCCCGGACGGGGTGAAAAACTGTTTTTT
-,TRBJ1-2,TRBV29-1,-,CSARGGDYGYTF,TGCAGCGCCCGGGGAGGAGACTATGGCTACACCTTC
few,TRBJ2-3,TRBV19,-,CASSIGAGRSTDTQYF,TGTGCCAGTAGTATAGGGGCTGGGAGAAGCACAGATACGCAGTATTTT
once,TRBJ1-1,TRBV4-3,-,CASSVGIGEGEAFF,TGCGCCAGCAGCGTCGGGATAGGGGAGGGGGAAGCTTTCTTT
-,TRBJ1-3,TRBV6-6,-,CASSSPGGGNTIYF,TGTGCCAGCAGTTCCCCGGGGGGTGGAAACACCATATATTTT
-,TRBJ1-1,TRBV19,-,CARIRTGPTTEAFF,TGTGCCAGAATCCGAACAGGGCCCACCACTGAAGCTTTCTTT
few,TRBJ2-1,TRBV7-2,-,CASSLVVEVEQFF,TGTGCCAGCAGCTTAGTGGTAGAGGTTGAGCAGTTCTTC
-,TRBJ1-1,TRBV10-3,-,CAISTQGTEAFF,TGTGCCATCAGTACCCAGGGGACTGAAGCTTTCTTT
-,TRBJ2-5,TRBV2,TRBD2,CASTRLAGSRGGQETQYF,TGTGCCAGCACTCGACTAGCGGGGTCAAGAGGTGGGCAAGAGACCCAGTACTTC
-,TRBJ1-2,TRBV2,-,CASSSATYYGYTF,TGTGCCAGCAGTTCAGCGACCTACTATGGCTACACCTTC
-,TRBJ1-5,TRBV19,-,CASSMNRGNQPQHF,TGTGCCAGTAGTATGAACAGGGGCAATCAGCCCCAGCATTTT
few,TRBJ2-7,TRBV9,-,CASSVSPSDSSYEQYF,TGTGCCAGCAGCGTATCTCCTAGCGACTCCTCCTACGAGCAGTACTTC
-,TRBJ1-1,TRBV12-3/TRBV12-4,-,CASIKVRGQAFF,TGTGCCAGCATCAAAGTCAGGGGACAAGCTTTCTTT
-,TRBJ2-5,TRBV5-1,TRBD2,CASSRGASGGRLGETQYF,TGCGCCAGCAGCCGAGGGGCTAGCGGGGGGCGCCTAGGAGAGACCCAGTACTTC
-,TRBJ2-5,TRBV2,TRBD1,CASREQGGGETQYF,TGTGCCAGCAGGGAACAGGGGGGCGGAGAGACCCAGTACTTC
-,TRBJ2-1,TRBV25-1,-,CASTPSGGNEQFF,TGTGCCAGCACGCCGAGCGGTGGTAATGAGCAGTTCTTC
-,TRBJ2-1,TRBV29-1,TRBD2,CSVDSVGGSNEQFF,TGCAGCGTTGACTCAGTGGGGGGGTCGAATGAGCAGTTCTTC
-,TRBJ1-2,TRBV3-1/TRBV3-2,-,CASSQGAGTGYTF,TGTGCCAGCAGCCAAGGGGCAGGGACTGGCTACACCTTC
-,TRBJ1-2,TRBV12-3/TRBV12-4,-,CASSAQGTYGYTF,TGTGCCAGCAGTGCACAGGGTACCTATGGCTACACCTTC
-,TRBJ1-3,TRBV5-1,-,CASSLAPGTGNTIYF,TGCGCCAGCAGCTTGGCCCCAGGGACTGGAAACACCATATATTTT
-,TRBJ2-5,TRBV18,TRBD2,CASSERTSGGNVRQETQYF,TGTGCCAGCTCAGAACGTACTAGCGGGGGGAACGTACGTCAAGAGACCCAGTACTTC
-,TRBJ1-1,TRBV7-9,-,CASSLMDEAFF,TGTGCCAGCAGCTTAATGGATGAAGCTTTCTTT
once,TRBJ1-2,TRBV5-4,TRBD1,CASSLGGQGTYGYTF,TGTGCCAGCAGCTTGGGGGGACAGGGTACATATGGCTACACCTTC